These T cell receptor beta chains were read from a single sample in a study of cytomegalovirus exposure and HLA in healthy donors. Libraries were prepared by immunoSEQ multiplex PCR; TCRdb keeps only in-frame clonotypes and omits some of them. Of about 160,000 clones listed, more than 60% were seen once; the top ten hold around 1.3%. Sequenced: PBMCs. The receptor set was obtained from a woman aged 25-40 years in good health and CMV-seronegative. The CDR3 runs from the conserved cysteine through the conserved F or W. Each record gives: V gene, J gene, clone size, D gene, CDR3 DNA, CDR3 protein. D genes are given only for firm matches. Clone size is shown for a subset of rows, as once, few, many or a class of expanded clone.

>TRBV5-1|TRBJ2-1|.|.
TGCGCCAGCAGCTTGGTACAGGGATACAATGAGCAGTTCTTC
CASSLVQGYNEQFF
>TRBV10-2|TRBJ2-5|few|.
TGCGCCAGCAGTCGACACCTCCAAGAGACCCAGTACTTC
CASSRHLQETQYF
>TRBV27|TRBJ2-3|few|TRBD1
TGTGCCAGCAGCCCCCAGGGGGCTGTAGATACGCAGTATTTT
CASSPQGAVDTQYF
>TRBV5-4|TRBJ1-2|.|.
TGTGCCAGCAGCGCCGACAGCCTCTATGGCTACACCTTC
CASSADSLYGYTF
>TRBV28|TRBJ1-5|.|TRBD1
TGTGCCAGCAGTATCTGGGACAGGGCCGTTCAGCCCCAGCATTTT
CASSIWDRAVQPQHF
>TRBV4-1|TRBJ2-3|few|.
TGCGCCAGCAGCCAAGAATTCCAAAGCACAGATACGCAGTATTTT
CASSQEFQSTDTQYF
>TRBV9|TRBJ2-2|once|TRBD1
TGTGCCAGCAGCGTAGCCGGAGGGACAGGGAACACCGGGGAGCTGTTTTTT
CASSVAGGTGNTGELFF
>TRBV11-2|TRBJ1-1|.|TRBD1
TGTGCCAGCAGCCAGTGGTTCAGGACAGGGTTGCCTGAAGCTTTCTTT
CASSQWFRTGLPEAFF
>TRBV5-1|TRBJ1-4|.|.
TGCGCCAGCAGCGGCCGACAGCTTGGGAATGAAAAACTGTTTTTT
CASSGRQLGNEKLFF
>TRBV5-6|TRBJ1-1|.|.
TGTGCCAGCAGCTTTGGGGGGTTCGCGAACACTGAAGCTTTCTTT
CASSFGGFANTEAFF
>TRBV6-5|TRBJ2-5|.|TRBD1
TGTGCCAGCAGTTACTCGATTCTAGGGGGCGCGGGTGAGCAGTACTTC
CASSYSILGGAGEQYF
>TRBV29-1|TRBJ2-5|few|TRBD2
TGCAGCGCGAGCGGGGGGGGAGAGACCCAGTACTTC
CSASGGGETQYF
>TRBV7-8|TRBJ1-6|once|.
TGTGCCAGCAGCCTATGGTTGGCTATCTCCGGGAAAAATAATTCACCCCTCCACTTT
CASSLWLAISGKNNSPLHF
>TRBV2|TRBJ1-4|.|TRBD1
TGTGCCACTTCGACAGGGCCCAATGAAAAACTGTTTTTT
CATSTGPNEKLFF
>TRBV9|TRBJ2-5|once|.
TGTGCCAGCAGCGTAGCTGGGCAGGGTGTGGGTCAAGAGACCCAGTACTTC
CASSVAGQGVGQETQYF
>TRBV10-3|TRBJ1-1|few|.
TGTGCCATCAGTTCACAGGTACTGAACACTGAAGCTTTCTTT
CAISSQVLNTEAFF
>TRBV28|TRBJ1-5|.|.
TGTGCCAGCACCCCTCCGACGGTCGGAGTACAGCCCCAGCATTTT
CASTPPTVGVQPQHF
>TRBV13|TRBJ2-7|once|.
TGTGCCAGCAGCTCAGTTGCGGAATCTTCCTACGAGCAGTACTTC
CASSSVAESSYEQYF
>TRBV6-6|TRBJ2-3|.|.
TGTGCCAGCCGCGACAGCTCGGATACGCAGTATTTT
CASRDSSDTQYF
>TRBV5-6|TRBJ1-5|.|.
TGTGCCAGCAGCTTTCAGGGGATCAATCAGCCCCAGCATTTT
CASSFQGINQPQHF
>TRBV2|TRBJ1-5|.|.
TGTGCCAGCAGTGATCAGGGAAGATCTCAGCCCCAGCATTTT
CASSDQGRSQPQHF
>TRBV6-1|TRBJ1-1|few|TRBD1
TGTGCCAGCAGCGATCAGGGGGCACTTGGCACTGAAGCTTTCTTT
CASSDQGALGTEAFF
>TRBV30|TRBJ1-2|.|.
TGTGCCTGGAGTGTAAGGGGTCGTCGGGAGTCTGGCTACACCTTC
CAWSVRGRRESGYTF
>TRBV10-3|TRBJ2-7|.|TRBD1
TGTGCCATCAGACAGGGGTACGAGCAGTACTTC
CAIRQGYEQYF
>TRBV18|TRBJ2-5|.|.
TGTGCCAGCTCACCAAGGGGACAAGAGACCCAGTACTTC
CASSPRGQETQYF
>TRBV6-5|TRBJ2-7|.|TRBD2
TGTGCCAGCAGTTGGGGACTAGCGGGGAACTACGAGCAGTACTTC
CASSWGLAGNYEQYF
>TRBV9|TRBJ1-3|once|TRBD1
TGTGCCAGCAGCACTCAGGGGGGAGGAAACACCATATATTTT
CASSTQGGGNTIYF
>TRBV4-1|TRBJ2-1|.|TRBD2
TGCGCCAGCAGCCAACAGAGCGGGGGGGTGTACAATGAGCAGTTCTTC
CASSQQSGGVYNEQFF